The 16 T cell receptor beta chains given below trace back to one sample, sequenced in a study of shared clonotypes between healthy human individuals (dated by TCRdb to the early 2020s). CD8 naive samples were obtained by positive selection for CCR7 among CD45RO-negative cells, yielding a CD45RA+CCR7+ population from which TemRA cells were excluded. The library came from the immunoSEQ multiplex PCR assay. This is the immuneACCESS table as TCRdb keeps it, with only in-frame sequences that have V and J called. A part of the clones is gone; compared with another copy, unresolved V genes explain less than half, and the rest is unexplained. The sample table lists roughly 570,000 clones, 98% of them with a count of one. 0.3% of the sample belongs to the ten largest clones. The sample was naive CD8+ T cells sorted from blood. The cell subset or site label, read with the paper, signifies: CD45RA+CCR7+. The receptors were sampled from a man aged 25 to 40 in good health.

The chain has TRBV5-6 and TRBJ2-3, with 11 bases that match TRBD2. V gave up 0 bases and J gave up 2 bases; unmatched junction bases: 2. CDR1 is SGHDT and CDR2 is YYEEEE in the germline V gene. The CDR3 extends over 16 amino acids. CDR3 amino acids: CASSLELAGDTDTQYF. For the CDR3, the DNA is TGTGCCAGCAGCTTGGAACTAGCGGGAGACACAGATACGCAGTATTTT.

The chain has TRBV4-3 and TRBJ1-3, with D possibly matching TRBD1 (5 bases). CDR3 size: 15 residues. CDR1 and CDR2 from the germline V gene are LGHNA and YSLEER. Between the trimmed V and J ends, which lost 4 bases and 3 bases, there was a span of 13 bases. The CDR3 DNA reads as TGCGCCAGCAGCCTCACCTCGGGGGGTGGAAACACCATATATTTT. Protein: CASSLTSGGGNTIYF.

This chain uses TRBV10-2 with TRBJ2-1; 16 nucleotides agree with TRBD2. Germline V gives CDR1 WSHSY, CDR2 SAAADI. The trim removed 6 bases at V and 5 bases at J, leaving 7 bases unmatched. This CDR3 is 17 amino acids long. Written as DNA, the CDR3 is TGCGCCAGCAGAGGGACTAGCGGGAGGGCCTTGAACAATGAGCAGTTCTTC. Amino acid sequence: CASRGTSGRALNNEQFF.

The chain links TRBV27 to TRBJ2-7; no clear D. Germline lookup yields CDR1 MNHEY and CDR2 SMNVEV (reference sequence). The length of the CDR3 is 17 residues. Trimming cost V 6 bases and J 0 bases, with 21 bases left between them. The CDR3, as DNA: TGTGCCAGCAGCCCTGAAGGAAGACCTCCTGGCTCCTACGAGCAGTACTTC. This encodes CASSPEGRPPGSYEQYF.

The V and J genes are TRBV4-1 and TRBJ2-7; D may be TRBD2 (5 bases). V lost 2 bases and J lost 3, with 11 bases in between. The CDR3 length is 14 residues. Germline CDR1 reads MGHRA; CDR2 reads YSYEKL. This CDR3 reads CASSQLDDYYEQYF. As DNA, the CDR3 is TGCGCCAGCAGCCAACTGGACGACTACTACGAGCAGTACTTC.

This chain connects TRBV9 to TRBJ2-7, with D maybe TRBD2 (5 bases). Trimming stripped 3 bases from V and 5 bases from J, with 18 bases between. There are 15 residues in the CDR3. The germline CDR1 and CDR2 sequences are SGDLS and YYNGEE. The CDR3 sequence is CASSDGRSAGDEQYF. In nucleotides, the CDR3 is TGTGCCAGCAGCGACGGTCGGTCAGCCGGGGACGAGCAGTACTTC.

J is TRBJ1-1 and V is TRBV5-1; a weak D match, TRBD1 (6 bases). The germline V gene has CDR1 SGHRS and CDR2 YFSETQ. The CDR3 has 15 amino acids. The V end was cut by 4 bases, the J end by 1 base, with 14 bases between. The CDR3 coding sequence is TGCGCCAGCAGCGGAGGACTACAGGGGAACACTGAAGCTTTCTTT. It specifies CASSGGLQGNTEAFF.

The chain carries TRBV5-1 and TRBJ2-3; 7 positions agree with TRBD2. The CDR3 has 15 amino acids. The trim removed 2 bases at V and 0 bases at J, leaving 3 bases unmatched. In germline, CDR1 is SGHRS, CDR2 YFSETQ. The CDR3 reads CASSLRLASTDTQYF. CDR3 nucleotides: TGCGCCAGCAGCTTAAGACTAGCTAGCACAGATACGCAGTATTTT.

As regards this clone: At the DNA level, this CDR3 is encoded by other sequences in the same sample as well. CDR3 DNA sequence: TGTGCCAGCAGTATACAAGGACAGCCCCAGCATTTT. Protein sequence: CASSIQGQPQHF. The chain employs TRBV27 and TRBJ1-5, with unresolved D. This CDR3 has 12 residues. Trimming took off 5 bases at V and 7 bases at J, with 9 bases between the two ends. Germline V gene lookup returns CDR1 MNHEY and CDR2 SMNVEV (reference sequence).

The chain recombines TRBV6-1 with TRBJ2-2, with TRBD1 matching over 8 bases. The CDR3 sequence is 16 residues long. The trim removed 4 bases at V and 0 bases at J, leaving 4 bases unmatched. In germline, CDR1 is MNHNS, CDR2 SASEGT. The CDR3 here is CASSVAGQANTGELFF. For the CDR3, the DNA is TGTGCCAGCAGTGTCGCGGGACAGGCGAACACCGGGGAGCTGTTTTTT.

The CDR3 nucleotides are TGTGCCATCAGCAACAGTAGAGATAGCAATCAGCCCCAGCATTTT. It encodes CAISNSRDSNQPQHF. The rearrangement uses TRBV10-3 and TRBJ1-5, with D hard to call. The CDR3 is 15 residues long. Germline V lookup: CDR1 ENHRY, CDR2 SYGVKD. V was shortened by 6 bases and J by 0 bases, with 12 bases between the two germline ends.

The V and J genes are TRBV11-2 and TRBJ2-7, with D unclear. The V gene's germline CDR1 is SGHAT and CDR2 FQNNGV. The CDR3 is 15 residues long. Here the CDR3 reads CASSPFVSTTYEQYF. Written as DNA, the CDR3 is TGTGCGTCGAGCCCCTTTGTTTCGACCACCTACGAGCAGTACTTC.

V and J are TRBV7-8 and TRBJ1-5, with D hard to call. V was shortened by 4 bases and J by 2 bases, with 9 bases between the two germline ends. The CDR3 consists of 14 residues. The germline gives CDR1 SGHVS, CDR2 FQNEAQ. The CDR3 DNA reads TGTGCCAGCAGCTCATTTCTGGGCAATCAGCCCCAGCATTTT. Protein sequence: CASSSFLGNQPQHF.

Here the CDR3 reads CASADLDNEQFF. The CDR3 DNA is TGTGCCAGCGCCGACTTAGACAATGAGCAGTTCTTC. This sequence joins TRBV2 and TRBJ2-1; D is unclear. Germline V gene sequence: CDR1 SNHLY, CDR2 FYNNEI. V was clipped by 8 bases and J by 5 bases, with 10 bases between them. The CDR3 sequence is 12 residues long.

The rearrangement links TRBV28 to TRBJ2-2, with D hard to call. The CDR3 spans 13 residues. Per the germline V gene, CDR1 is MDHEN and CDR2 is SYDVKM. V was trimmed by 3 bases and J by 4 bases, leaving 6 bases between them. As DNA, the CDR3 is TGTGCCAGCAGTTTCCGGATCACCGGGGAGCTGTTTTTT. This encodes CASSFRITGELFF.

This chain connects TRBV6-5 to TRBJ1-1; D ambiguous. Germline-derived CDR1 and CDR2 are MNHEY and SVGAGI. The CDR3 extends over 14 amino acids. The V gene lost 4 bases and the J gene lost 4 bases, with 13 bases spanning the gap. CDR3 loop: CASSWAEGRTEAFF. CDR3 DNA: TGTGCCAGCAGTTGGGCCGAAGGGCGCACTGAAGCTTTCTTT.